Sequencing of this TCR beta chain was carried out in a study of immune cell composition in non-small cell lung cancer. Measured with immunoSEQ multiplex PCR; TCRdb has only the in-frame clones, and not every one. The sample has 3,200 or so clones, around 75% seen once; the top ten hold around 30%. Normal lung was sampled as far from the tumour as possible, at least 3 cm. This CDR3 region has 16 residues. CDR1 and CDR2 (germline): SGHTA, FQGTGA. Trimming pared 4 bases from V and 4 bases from J, leaving 17 bases between. The rearrangement links TRBV7-3 to TRBJ2-1; the D gene is possibly TRBD2 (6 bases). The sequence derives from a human donor with non-small cell lung cancer. Sequences were obtained from non-adjacent lung tissue. This chain's CDR3 is CASSSRLGRAYNEQFF. The CDR3 bases are TGTGCCAGCAGCTCCAGACTAGGTCGGGCTTACAATGAGCAGTTCTTC. Filled out from reference TRBV7-3 and TRBJ2-1, the complete variable domain reads GAGVSQTPSNKVTEKGKYVELRCDPISGHTALYWYRQSLGQGPEFLIYFQGTGAADDSGLPNDRFFAVRPEGSVSTLKIQRTERGDSAVYLCASSSRLGRAYNEQFFGPGTRLTVL.